Listed below are T cell receptor beta chains from one sample, sequenced in a study of T cells after yellow fever vaccination. TCRdb reprocessed the 5' RACE reads with MiXCR, giving one entry per CDR3 protein. This table holds about 260,000 distinct CDR3 sequences, 13% found once. The starting material was CD4+ T cells sorted from PBMCs, obtained 45 days after the yellow fever booster vaccination. The source of these receptors is a man aged 25 to 40 who received the YFV17D yellow fever vaccine. Both conserved end residues are part of each CDR3. The D gene is left open where the match is weak. Some rows have no size entry. The others give once, few or many, or a class for an expanded clone.

d_call	v_call	clone_size	j_call	cdr3_aa	cdr3_nt
TRBD2	TRBV11-2	NA	TRBJ2-1	CASRLSGRGRNEQFF	TGTGCCAGCAGACTTAGCGGGAGAGGGCGGAATGAGCAGTTCTTC
NA	TRBV28	few	TRBJ2-7	CASSSPGRTYEQYF	TGTGCCAGCAGTTCGCCGGGACGAACCTACGAGCAGTACTTC
TRBD1	TRBV27	NA	TRBJ2-7	CASSSQGVGEQYF	TGTGCCAGCAGTTCCCAGGGGGTTGGCGAGCAGTACTTC
NA	TRBV5-1	many	TRBJ2-5	CASRSGQETQYF	TGCGCCAGCAGATCGGGCCAAGAGACCCAGTACTTC
TRBD2	TRBV15	NA	TRBJ2-1	CATSGEGGRSYNEQFF	TGTGCCACCAGCGGAGAGGGAGGGAGGAGCTACAATGAGCAGTTCTTC
TRBD1	TRBV28	NA	TRBJ2-7	CASTTTGSYEQYF	TGTGCCAGTACTACGACAGGGTCTTACGAGCAGTACTTC
NA	TRBV23-1	few	TRBJ2-2	CASSQDGRRGYTGELFF	TGCGCCAGCAGTCAAGACGGGCGCCGGGGGTACACCGGGGAGCTGTTTTTT
TRBD2	TRBV5-1	few	TRBJ2-1	CASSFRLAENNEQFF	TGCGCCAGCAGCTTCCGGCTAGCGGAAAACAATGAGCAGTTCTTC
TRBD2	TRBV5-6	NA	TRBJ2-1	CASSFFVGSGSYEQFF	TGTGCCAGCAGCTTTTTTGTGGGTAGCGGGAGTTACGAGCAGTTCTTC
NA	TRBV20-1	NA	TRBJ1-2	CSATPRREGGHGYTF	TGCAGTGCCACCCCCAGGAGGGAAGGTGGGCATGGCTACACCTTC
NA	TRBV2	many	TRBJ2-7	CASSERTSQQGEQYF	TGTGCCAGCAGTGAAAGGACTTCCCAGCAGGGCGAGCAGTACTTC
TRBD1	TRBV29-1	few	TRBJ2-5	CSVRDRTQETQYF	TGCAGCGTTCGGGACAGGACACAAGAGACCCAGTACTTC
NA	TRBV6-1	few	TRBJ1-4	CASSSGPRREKLFF	TGTGCCAGCAGCTCGGGCCCGAGGAGGGAAAAACTGTTTTTT
TRBD2	TRBV29-1	NA	TRBJ2-2	CSVVSTSGSFEELFF	TGCAGCGTTGTTAGTACTAGCGGGAGTTTCGAGGAGCTGTTTTTT
NA	TRBV20-1	NA	TRBJ2-7	CSARDGGVSYEQYF	TGCAGTGCTAGAGACGGCGGAGTGTCCTACGAGCAGTACTTC
NA	TRBV5-1	NA	TRBJ2-7	CASSFLTGSYEQYF	TGCGCCAGCAGCTTCCTAACCGGATCCTACGAGCAGTACTTC
TRBD1	TRBV5-4	few	TRBJ2-7	CASSLAGTGAEQYF	TGTGCCAGCAGCTTGGCCGGGACAGGGGCCGAGCAGTACTTC
TRBD2	TRBV4-3	few	TRBJ2-1	CASSSHGAGESPLF	TGCGCCAGCAGCTCACACGGAGCGGGAGAGTCCCCCCTGTTC
NA	TRBV7-9	few	TRBJ2-3	CASSSYWGVSTDTQYF	TGTGCCAGCAGCTCCTATTGGGGGGTTAGCACAGATACGCAGTATTTT
NA	TRBV5-1	once	TRBJ2-6	CASSFSDSGANVLTF	TGCGCCAGCAGCTTCTCGGACTCTGGGGCCAACGTCCTGACTTTC
NA	TRBV5-4	NA	TRBJ1-1	CASLRQGNTEAFF	TGTGCCAGCCTCCGGCAGGGGAACACTGAAGCTTTCTTT
NA	TRBV25-1	NA	TRBJ1-1	CASSSIPNTEAFF	TGTGCCAGCAGTTCCATCCCGAACACTGAAGCTTTCTTT
NA	TRBV3-1	NA	TRBJ2-1	CASSLQTVQGNEQFF	TGTGCCAGCAGCCTCCAAACGGTACAGGGCAATGAGCAGTTCTTC
TRBD2	TRBV5-1	NA	TRBJ2-7	CASSPGLAGLYEQYF	TGCGCCAGCAGCCCGGGACTAGCGGGACTCTACGAGCAGTACTTC
NA	TRBV30	NA	TRBJ2-1	CAWSKGGQVNEQFF	TGTGCCTGGAGTAAGGGGGGTCAAGTCAATGAGCAGTTCTTC
NA	TRBV29-1	few	TRBJ2-3	CSAKEGTQYF	TGCAGCGCCAAGGAGGGTACGCAGTATTTT
TRBD1	TRBV7-9	few	TRBJ1-3	CASSLGWDRPGNTIYF	TGTGCCAGCAGCTTAGGATGGGACAGACCTGGAAACACCATATATTTT
NA	TRBV5-1	NA	TRBJ2-3	CASSLSTSAGTDTQYF	TGCGCCAGCAGCTTATCGACCAGCGCTGGCACAGATACGCAGTATTTT
NA	TRBV15	few	TRBJ2-5	CATKTGSQQETQYF	TGTGCCACCAAGACAGGCTCCCAGCAAGAGACCCAGTACTTC
TRBD2	TRBV15	few	TRBJ2-1	CATSRDGGSSYNEQFF	TGTGCCACCAGCAGAGATGGCGGGAGCTCCTACAATGAGCAGTTCTTC
TRBD1	TRBV18	NA	TRBJ1-1	CASSPTLGQGAPEAFF	TGTGCCAGCTCACCGACCCTGGGACAGGGGGCACCTGAAGCTTTCTTT
NA	TRBV2	NA	TRBJ2-2	CASMRGNTGELFF	TGTGCCAGCATGAGGGGGAACACCGGGGAGCTGTTTTTT
TRBD1	TRBV7-9	NA	TRBJ1-1	CASSPGTVETEAFF	TGTGCCAGCAGCCCAGGGACAGTGGAGACTGAAGCTTTCTTT
NA	TRBV6-5	NA	TRBJ2-3	CASSQEGVMTDTQYF	TGTGCCAGCAGCCAAGAGGGAGTTATGACAGATACGCAGTATTTT
TRBD2	TRBV7-2	few	TRBJ2-5	CASGPRGGRVGETQYF	TGTGCCAGCGGCCCTAGAGGCGGGAGGGTGGGGGAGACCCAGTACTTC
NA	TRBV27	NA	TRBJ2-2	CASSGTYTGELFF	TGTGCCAGTAGCGGAACTTACACCGGGGAGCTGTTTTTT
NA	TRBV20-1	few	TRBJ1-6	CSARAPAGDNSPLHF	TGCAGTGCTAGAGCCCCGGCAGGGGATAATTCACCCCTCCACTTT
NA	TRBV5-1	few	TRBJ2-2	CASSLTAGNAGELFF	TGCGCCAGCAGCTTGACGGCAGGGAATGCCGGGGAGCTGTTTTTT
NA	TRBV4-3	few	TRBJ2-1	CASSQEGGRPPYNEQFF	TGCGCCAGCAGCCAAGAAGGGGGGCGCCCCCCCTACAATGAGCAGTTCTTC
TRBD2	TRBV6-2/TRBV6-3	NA	TRBJ2-5	CASTHRLANQETQYF	TGTGCCAGCACCCACCGACTAGCGAACCAAGAGACCCAGTACTTC
NA	TRBV7-2	NA	TRBJ2-1	CASSLDQRSYNEQFF	TGTGCCAGCAGCTTGGACCAACGCTCCTACAATGAGCAGTTCTTC
TRBD1	TRBV30	NA	TRBJ2-7	CAWNRQGYEQYF	TGTGCCTGGAACAGACAGGGATACGAGCAGTACTTC
NA	TRBV5-1	NA	TRBJ2-7	CASSLGGTAAYEQYF	TGCGCCAGCAGCTTGGGGGGGACGGCGGCGTACGAGCAGTACTTC
NA	TRBV12-3/TRBV12-4	NA	TRBJ1-4	CASSLAEGEKLFF	TGTGCCAGCAGTTTAGCAGAAGGCGAAAAACTGTTTTTT
TRBD2	TRBV29-1	NA	TRBJ2-7	CSVGLAGNYEQYF	TGCAGCGTCGGACTAGCGGGAAATTACGAGCAGTACTTC
NA	TRBV30	few	TRBJ2-3	CAWSPSPGTMGTDTQYF	TGTGCCTGGAGTCCATCGCCCGGGACAATGGGCACAGATACGCAGTATTTT
NA	TRBV11-2	NA	TRBJ1-1	CASTRQRGTNTEAFF	TGTGCCAGCACCCGACAAAGGGGGACGAACACTGAAGCTTTCTTT
NA	TRBV20-1	NA	TRBJ2-7	CSARVRQVPSYEQYF	TGCAGTGCTAGAGTTAGACAGGTCCCAAGTTACGAGCAGTACTTC
NA	TRBV7-2	few	TRBJ2-5	CASSLGDFQETQYF	TGTGCCAGCAGCTTGGGGGACTTCCAAGAGACCCAGTACTTC
TRBD1	TRBV20-1	few	TRBJ2-3	CSAWTGITDTQYF	TGCAGTGCCTGGACAGGGATCACAGATACGCAGTATTTT
NA	TRBV6-2/TRBV6-3	NA	TRBJ2-7	CASSYDGSINEQYF	TGTGCCAGCAGTTACGACGGGAGTATTAACGAGCAGTACTTC